This TCR beta chain came from a study of T-cell reconstitution after alpha-beta-depleted transplantation in children. A library of TCRbeta sequences, prepared with unique molecular identifiers, was generated. TCRdb fed the PCR reads into MiXCR, producing one record per CDR3 protein. The sample has about 15,000 distinct CDR3 sequences, roughly 5.6% seen once; the top ten hold 6% to 8.5%. In this sample, this clonotype turned up many times. Its matching antigen is unknown. Findings and limits, study-wide: For some patients, TCRbeta diversity was high at day 60 because of recipient T cells and thymic progenitors that survived. At one year after transplant, newly produced T cells mostly accounted for T-cell counts and diversity. As was reported, about two months after transplant, alpha-beta T cells came from several hundred expanded graft clones.

This receptor was identified in a boy aged 10-17 years with acute lymphoblastic leukemia, due to receive a stem cell transplant. The sample was PBMCs, taken before TCRalphabeta/CD19-depleted stem cell transplant.

This CDR3 reads CSARWGTAYNSPLHF. DNA of the CDR3: TGCAGTGCTAGATGGGGGACCGCCTATAATTCACCCCTCCACTTT. This chain joins TRBV20-1 and TRBJ1-6; maybe TRBD1 (5 bases). Trimming stripped 2 bases from V and 2 bases from J, with 10 bases between. This CDR3 has 15 amino acids. Germline V gives CDR1 DFQATT, CDR2 SNEGSKA (reference sequence).